This entry lists 32 T cell receptor beta chains sequenced from one sample in a study of CD8+ T cells in alopecia areata. After isolation, RNA underwent reverse transcription to generate cDNA as the sequencing template. Clones were read by immunoSEQ multiplex PCR, and TCRdb kept only the in-frame ones, dropping some. This sample carries 150,000 or so clones, about 89% of them seen once, and the ten largest clones take about 16%. The sample here was CD8+ T cells sorted from blood, taken at week 0. These receptors were collected from a human donor with alopecia areata.

The chain combines TRBV14 with TRBJ2-3; D is perhaps TRBD1 or TRBD2 (5 bases each). The V end was cut by 0 bases, the J end by 5 bases, with 15 bases between. The CDR3 has 16 residues. The V gene's germline CDR1 is SGHDN and CDR2 FVKESK. The CDR3, as DNA: TGTGCCAGCAGCCAAGATAGCGCAGGGTGGATAGATACGCAGTATTTT. Residues: CASSQDSAGWIDTQYF.

The chain recombines TRBV5-4 with TRBJ2-1; 9 nucleotides align to TRBD2. The CDR3 totals 16 residues. In germline, CDR1 is SGHNT, CDR2 YYREEE (reference sequence). Losses at the gene ends were 4 bases for V and 4 bases for J; bases not matched to a gene: 9. The CDR3 spells CASSPAQAGGYNEQFF. CDR3 nucleotide sequence: TGTGCCAGCAGCCCCGCTCAGGCGGGAGGGTACAATGAGCAGTTCTTC. Together with reference TRBV5-4 and TRBJ2-1, the CDR3 gives the full variable domain: ETGVTQSPTHLIKTRGQQVTLRCSSQSGHNTVSWYQQALGQGPQFIFQYYREEENGRGNFPPRFSGLQFPNYSSELNVNALELDDSALYLCASSPAQAGGYNEQFFGPGTRLTVL.

J is TRBJ2-5 and V is TRBV5-6, with D perhaps TRBD1 or TRBD2 (6 bases each). The germline CDR1 and CDR2 sequences are SGHDT and YYEEEE. The CDR3 contains 19 residues. V dropped 3 bases and J dropped 0 bases, with 24 bases sitting between them. CDR3 coding DNA: TGTGCCAGCAGCTCCGTTGGGGGGCAAGCTGGCGGGGACCAAGAGACCCAGTACTTC. It encodes CASSSVGGQAGGDQETQYF.

The chain links TRBV5-1 to TRBJ2-1, with D possibly TRBD2 on 6 matching bases. V lost 3 bases and J 6 bases, leaving 13 bases between the germline ends. The CDR3 has 14 residues. CDR1 and CDR2 from the germline V gene are SGHRS and YFSETQ. The CDR3 sequence is CASSSETSSNEQFF. The CDR3 DNA follows: TGCGCCAGCAGCTCGGAGACTAGTAGCAATGAGCAGTTCTTC.

J is TRBJ2-1 and V is TRBV7-9; 9 bases line up with TRBD2. From germline, CDR1 is SEHNR and CDR2 FQNEAQ (reference sequence). The CDR3 has 18 amino acids. The ends lost 4 bases at V and 4 bases at J; junction bases unmatched: 14. CDR3 sequence (DNA): TGTGCCAGCAGCTCAGCCCGGAGCGGGGGGTTTCTATACAATGAGCAGTTCTTC. This gives the protein CASSSARSGGFLYNEQFF.

The rearrangement uses TRBV7-9 and TRBJ2-1, with D perhaps given as TRBD1 or TRBD2 (5 bases each). The ends were cut back, 5 bases at V and 7 bases at J, with 15 bases in the middle. The CDR3 length is 14 residues. Germline values: CDR1 SEHNR, CDR2 FQNEAQ (reference sequence). Here the CDR3 DNA reads TGTGCCAGCAGCCCCGCCGGGACGTTTAATGAGCAGTTCTTC. Its translation: CASSPAGTFNEQFF.

The J gene is TRBJ2-7, the V gene TRBV6-5; 7 positions match TRBD1. J lost 1 base, V lost 2 bases, and 2 bases had no gene match. CDR3 length: 14 residues. Per germline, CDR1 MNHEY and CDR2 SVGAGI. CDR3 in DNA: TGTGCCAGCAGTTACAGGGGGCAATCCTACGAGCAGTACTTC. It is translated as CASSYRGQSYEQYF.

The count of this clone is one. The rearrangement links TRBV2 to TRBJ2-1; D is undetermined. Trimming took 3 bases from V and 7 from J, leaving 7 bases between them. The CDR3 consists of 12 residues. Per the germline V gene, CDR1 is SNHLY and CDR2 is FYNNEI. The DNA of the CDR3 is TGTGCCAGCAGTGACTGGCAGAATGAGCAGTTCTTC. Protein product: CASSDWQNEQFF.

This chain uses TRBV29-1 with TRBJ2-7; D perhaps matches TRBD1 (6 bases). With 3 bases removed from V and 3 bases from J, the gap between germline ends came to 12 bases. CDR1 SQVTM and CDR2 ANQGSEA come from the germline V gene. There are 13 residues in the CDR3. CDR3: CSVETGRDYEQYF. The CDR3 DNA follows: TGCAGCGTTGAGACAGGACGAGACTACGAGCAGTACTTC.

V is TRBV7-6 and J is TRBJ2-7, with D possibly being TRBD2 (5 bases). This CDR3 has 16 residues. V lost 3 bases and J 3 bases, leaving 18 bases between the germline ends. Per the germline V gene, CDR1 is SGHVS and CDR2 is FNYEAQ. The CDR3 sequence: CASSLTRDSTDYEQYF. CDR3 DNA: TGTGCCAGCAGCTTGACCCGGGATTCAACGGACTACGAGCAGTACTTC.

This chain links TRBV28 with TRBJ1-1; 9 bases line up with TRBD1. J lost 7 bases, V lost 6 bases, and 9 bases had no gene match. Germline V gene lookup returns CDR1 MDHEN and CDR2 SYDVKM. The length of the CDR3 is 14 residues. The CDR3, as DNA: TGTGCCAGCAGCTACAGGGGGCGGATGATTGAAGCTTTCTTT. This encodes CASSYRGRMIEAFF.

CDR3 amino acids: CASSLDSPLDEQYF. The CDR3 nucleotides read TGCGCCAGCAGCTTGGACAGTCCCCTGGACGAGCAGTACTTC. J is TRBJ2-7 and V is TRBV5-1; D gene unclear. The CDR3 runs to 14 residues. V lost 0 bases, J lost 5 bases, and 12 bases lay in between. Germline V gene data show CDR1 as SGHRS and CDR2 as YFSETQ.

The J gene is TRBJ2-1, the V gene TRBV29-1, with no clear D. The V end lost 1 base, the J end lost 0 bases, and 13 bases lay between the germline ends. The germline gives CDR1 SQVTM, CDR2 ANQGSEA. The CDR3 spans 16 residues. CDR3 in amino acids: CSVEGFDTSSYNEQFF. Here the CDR3 DNA reads TGCAGCGTTGAAGGGTTTGACACAAGCTCCTACAATGAGCAGTTCTTC.

There are a few counts of this clone. The rearrangement joins TRBV25-1 to TRBJ2-5; D is uncertain. CDR1 MGHDK and CDR2 SYGVNS come from the germline V gene. The CDR3 is made up of 12 amino acids. V was trimmed by 8 bases and J by 2 bases, leaving 9 bases between them. The CDR3 reads CASDIGQETQYF. In nucleotides, the CDR3 is TGTGCCAGCGACATCGGTCAAGAGACCCAGTACTTC.

The CDR3 sequence: CASSRGLAETQYF. The CDR3 DNA reads as TGTGCCAGCAGTCGCGGACTAGCGGAGACCCAGTACTTC. The J gene is TRBJ2-5, the V gene TRBV25-1; 9 bases map to TRBD2. The germline gives CDR1 MGHDK, CDR2 SYGVNS. This CDR3 has 13 amino acids. Unmatched junction bases numbered 3, after V lost 5 bases and J lost 5 bases.

The chain employs TRBV6-1 and TRBJ2-7; 10 nucleotides match TRBD2. CDR3 length equals 19 residues. The V segment lost 4 bases and the J segment 2 bases; nucleotides outside the gene matches: 17. Germline V gives CDR1 MNHNS, CDR2 SASEGT. Here the CDR3 reads CASSAGPRRSSGGAYEQYF. The CDR3 region has the DNA TGTGCCAGCAGTGCGGGGCCACGAAGGTCAAGCGGGGGGGCCTACGAGCAGTACTTC.

Concerning this clone: A junction end diverges from the germline sequence, so it may reflect a read error. V gene TRBV5-4 combines with J gene TRBJ2-3, with 7 bases matching TRBD2. This CDR3 is built from 12 residues. Germline V gives CDR1 SGHNT, CDR2 YYREEE (reference sequence). The DNA of the CDR3 is TGTGCCAGCAGCTCGGATCCCAGGACTAGGTCTTTT. This encodes CASSSDPRTRSF.

This clone was seen just once. The genes are TRBV13 and TRBJ1-1; D is unclear. The CDR3 runs 13 residues. The germline V and J ends were trimmed by 5 bases and 6 bases, with 13 bases remaining between them. CDR1 is PRHDT, CDR2 FYEKMQ, per germline (reference sequence). The CDR3 is CASSLAGNSEAFF. The DNA of the CDR3 is TGTGCCAGCAGCCTCGCAGGAAACTCTGAAGCTTTCTTT.

V and J are TRBV29-1 and TRBJ1-5, with no clear D. CDR1 is SQVTM and CDR2 is ANQGSEA in the germline V gene. The CDR3 consists of 16 residues. V was shortened by 4 bases and J by 3 bases, with 19 bases between the two germline ends. The CDR3 spells CSVVDGSGNLNQPQHF. In DNA, the CDR3 is TGCAGCGTTGTGGACGGTTCAGGAAATCTCAATCAGCCCCAGCATTTT.

The chain employs TRBV15 and TRBJ1-6; 8 nucleotides line up with TRBD1. The CDR3 is made up of 16 amino acids. Trimming took 5 bases from V and 7 from J; bases not matched to a gene: 10. Germline values: CDR1 LNHNV, CDR2 YYDKDF (reference sequence). In DNA, the CDR3 is TGTGCCACCAGCCCCAACCGGGACAGGCTCAATTCACCCCTCCACTTT. Amino acid sequence: CATSPNRDRLNSPLHF.

This clone is a singleton in its sample. V gene TRBV5-1 combines with J gene TRBJ2-3; D not certain. This CDR3 has 14 residues. In germline, CDR1 is SGHRS, CDR2 YFSETQ. V was cut by 2 bases and J by 2 bases, with 9 bases left in between. The CDR3 spells CASSFGSATDTQYF. CDR3 bases: TGCGCCAGCAGCTTCGGATCGGCCACAGATACGCAGTATTTT.

The chain links TRBV9 to TRBJ2-1; 10 bases line up with TRBD2. Germline V gene data show CDR1 as SGDLS and CDR2 as YYNGEE. The CDR3 is 15 amino acids. The ends lost 3 bases at V and 4 bases at J; junction bases unmatched: 4. In DNA, the CDR3 is TGTGCCAGCAGCGGAGGGACTAGCGCTTACAATGAGCAGTTCTTC. Translation: CASSGGTSAYNEQFF.

This chain joins TRBV29-1 and TRBJ2-3; D is possibly TRBD1 (5 bases). The V and J ends lost 4 bases and 2 bases respectively, with 19 bases between them. This CDR3 has 16 residues. Germline V lookup: CDR1 SQVTM, CDR2 ANQGSEA. As DNA, the CDR3 is TGCAGCGTTGCAAACCCGACAGACGAACCCACAGATACGCAGTATTTT. This gives the protein CSVANPTDEPTDTQYF.

This sequence joins TRBV11-3 and TRBJ2-7; 8 nucleotides match TRBD1. This CDR3 is built from 14 residues. The V gene end was trimmed by 3 bases and the J gene end by 5 bases; junction bases not matched to a gene: 6. Germline values: CDR1 SGHNT, CDR2 YENEEA. The CDR3 coding sequence is TGTGCCAGCAGCTTGGATGGACAGGGAAACGAGCAGTACTTC. Amino acid sequence: CASSLDGQGNEQYF.

CDR3 amino acids: CASSGSSTDTQYF. The CDR3 DNA reads TGTGCCAGCAGTGGGTCGTCCACAGATACGCAGTATTTT. The chain uses TRBV6-4 and TRBJ2-3; D is ambiguous. This CDR3 has 13 residues. Deletions cut 4 bases from V and 2 bases from J, with 7 bases between. Germline V lookup: CDR1 MRHNA, CDR2 SNTAGT.

J is TRBJ2-7 and V is TRBV19; D unclear. V was clipped by 3 bases and J by 5 bases, with 8 bases between them. This CDR3 region has 12 residues. Germline loops: CDR1 LNHDA, CDR2 SQIVND (reference sequence). This CDR3 reads CASSIGLDEQYF. The CDR3 DNA sequence: TGTGCCAGTAGTATCGGTCTAGACGAGCAGTACTTC. Together with reference TRBV19 and TRBJ2-7, the CDR3 gives the full variable domain: DGGITQSPKYLFRKEGQNVTLSCEQNLNHDAMYWYRQDPGQGLRLIYYSQIVNDFQKGDIAEGYSVSREKKESFPLTVTSAQKNPTAFYLCASSIGLDEQYFGPGTRLTVT.

V and J are TRBV6-5 and TRBJ1-2; maybe TRBD1 (6 bases). Germline values: CDR1 MNHEY, CDR2 SVGAGI. V dropped 4 bases and J dropped 5 bases, with 11 bases sitting between them. The CDR3 extends over 13 amino acids. The CDR3 protein is CASSLGGHYGYTF. The CDR3 nucleotides read TGTGCCAGCAGTTTAGGGGGTCATTATGGCTACACCTTC.

This clone has a handful of counts. V gene TRBV30 combines with J gene TRBJ2-7, with a tentative D call TRBD2 (5 bases). Trimming removed 0 bases at V and 3 bases at J, with 9 bases between. The germline V gene encodes CDR1 GTSNPN and CDR2 SVGIG (reference sequence). The CDR3 is 13 amino acids. The CDR3 spells CAWSVRDYYEQYF. The CDR3 nucleotides are TGTGCCTGGAGTGTACGGGATTACTACGAGCAGTACTTC.

The chain recombines TRBV5-1 with TRBJ2-3; D not certain. Trimming shortened V by 2 bases and J by 6 bases, and 4 bases separated the two germline ends. Germline CDR1 is SGHRS and CDR2 is YFSETQ. CDR3 length: 11 amino acids. The chain's CDR3 is CASSFGDTQYF. Here the CDR3 DNA reads TGCGCCAGCAGCTTCGGGGATACGCAGTATTTT.

The rearrangement joins TRBV30 to TRBJ2-5; 7 nucleotides agree with TRBD1. The DNA matches TRBJ2-7 better at its end, which makes the J call doubtful. CDR1 GTSNPN and CDR2 SVGIG come from the germline V gene (reference sequence). The length of the CDR3 is 12 residues. Written as DNA, the CDR3 is TGTGCCTGGAGCGCCGGGACAGCCGAGCAGTACTTC. Its translation is CAWSAGTAEQYF.

The chain employs TRBV2 and TRBJ2-7, with a tentative D call TRBD1 (6 bases). CDR1 and CDR2 (germline): SNHLY, FYNNEI. The CDR3 is 11 amino acids. With 11 bases removed from V and 11 bases from J, the gap between germline ends came to 19 bases. The CDR3 protein is CACYGTKREYF. CDR3 nucleotide sequence: TGTGCCTGCTACGGGACAAAGCGAGAGTACTTC.

This clone was seen a handful of times. The CDR3 coding sequence is TGTGCCAGTAGTATCCCGACGGCAGGGCGGGGTACAGATACGCAGTATTTT. Its protein product is CASSIPTAGRGTDTQYF. This rearrangement joins TRBV19 to TRBJ2-3; possibly TRBD2 for D (6 bases). V was clipped by 3 bases and J by 3 bases, with 19 bases between them. Looked up from germline, CDR1 is LNHDA and CDR2 is SQIVND (reference sequence). CDR3 length equals 17 residues.